The clone carrying this T cell receptor beta chain has only one observation. Germline and junction disagree at one end, which may indicate a read error. The CDR3 totals 15 residues. The germline V gene has CDR1 LNHDA and CDR2 SQIVND (reference sequence). The data were taken from a study of OX40 agonist ivuxolimab in advanced cancers. Produced via immunoSEQ multiplex PCR; TCRdb's table is partial and in-frame only. Here the sample spans about 22,000 clones, more than 75% being singletons. This TCR derives from an adult with an advanced solid tumor such as melanoma, head and neck, liver or kidney cancer. Sequences were derived from CD4+ or CD8+ T cells sorted from blood, sampled in a trial of the OX40 agonist ivuxolimab. The chain links TRBV19 to TRBJ1-5; a possible D gene is TRBD1 (5 bases). The CDR3 DNA sequence: TGTGCCAGTACCCCTCAGGGTCTTAGCCATCAGCCCCAGCATTTT. As protein: CASTPQGLSHQPQHF. The variable domain in full, completed from reference TRBV19 and TRBJ1-5, reads DGGITQSPKYLFRKEGQNVTLSCEQNLNHDAMYWYRQDPGQGLRLIYYSQIVNDFQKGDIAEGYSVSREKKESFPLTVTSAQKNPTAFYLCASTPQGLSHQPQHFGDGTRLSIL.